This T cell receptor beta chain was recovered during a study of early T cells in non-severe SARS-CoV-2 infection. Study-level information: The sequenced material was bulk RNA from unsorted whole blood, and its chains were unpaired.

Findings of the study overall: Sequences matched to VDJdb favored anti-spike CD8 responses, while private and CD4 specificities were missed.

Individual cDNA molecules received unique molecular identifiers during library preparation. TCRdb ran MiXCR on the 5' RACE reads and lists one entry per CDR3 protein. The data contain about 60,000 distinct CDR3 sequences, roughly an eighth of them singletons. V gave up 1 base and J gave up 1 base, with 7 bases separating them. This CDR3 contains 15 residues. Germline CDR1 is SGHAT and CDR2 is FQNNGV. This clonotype was seen at least ten times. What it recognizes is unknown. Sequenced: whole blood. The TCR was taken from an adult who was a healthcare worker with PCR-confirmed SARS-CoV-2 infection or an uninfected control (not recorded which). V is TRBV11-2 and J is TRBJ2-2; D gene uncertain. This CDR3 is CASSLVGMNTGELFF. CDR3 in DNA: TGTGCCAGCAGCTTAGTGGGGATGAACACCGGGGAGCTGTTTTTT.